The 5 T cell receptor beta chains listed next were all sequenced from one sample in a study of control samples from healthy donors and cancer patients. Assay: immunoSEQ multiplex PCR; the TCRdb copy retains only in-frame clones and omits some. Counted here are 82,000 or so clones, approximately 94% occurring once; the ten biggest clones make up around 4.9%. The sample consisted of blood. Source of these receptors: a woman between 18 and 29 years old in good health.

The chain carries TRBV4-1 and TRBJ2-3, with 7 nucleotides matching TRBD1. CDR3 length: 13 amino acids. From germline, CDR1 is MGHRA and CDR2 YSYEKL. V was clipped by 10 bases and J by 3 bases; unmatched bases: 7. As DNA, the CDR3 is TGCGCCACGACGGACAGGTCGACAGATACGCAGTATTTT. Amino acid sequence: CATTDRSTDTQYF.

The chain recombines TRBV14 with TRBJ1-3; D possibly corresponds to TRBD1 (5 bases). The CDR3 covers 14 residues. CDR1 is SGHDN, CDR2 FVKESK, per germline. V was cut by 2 bases and J by 10 bases, with 15 bases left in between. This CDR3 reads CASSQLGTQTTIYF. The DNA for the CDR3 is TGTGCCAGCAGCCAACTCGGGACCCAAACAACCATATATTTT.

This sequence joins TRBV6-5 and TRBJ2-7, with D tentatively TRBD2 (5 bases). V shed 6 bases and J shed 6 bases, with 9 bases lying between them. There are 11 residues in the CDR3. Germline V CDR1 and CDR2: MNHEY, SVGAGI. The CDR3 DNA reads TGTGCCAGCAGCCTAGGGAGCGAGCAGTACTTC. This translates into CASSLGSEQYF.

The sample holds one count of this clone. This chain joins TRBV3-1 (or the pseudogene TRBV3-2) and TRBJ2-3, with 13 bases matching TRBD2. Germline V lookup: CDR1 LGHDT, CDR2 YNNKEL (reference sequence). The CDR3 is made up of 18 amino acids. V lost 4 bases and J lost 2; bases outside the gene matches: 9. CDR3 loop: CASSPRKGLAGDTDTQYF. The DNA of the CDR3 is TGTGCCAGCAGCCCGCGGAAAGGACTAGCGGGAGACACAGATACGCAGTATTTT.

The genes are TRBV21-1 and TRBJ2-7. TRBV21-1 has pseudogene status. This CDR3 region has 12 residues. The CDR3: CASSKGTYGQYF. For the CDR3, the DNA is TGTGCCAGCAGCAAAGGGACCTACGGGCAGTACTTC.